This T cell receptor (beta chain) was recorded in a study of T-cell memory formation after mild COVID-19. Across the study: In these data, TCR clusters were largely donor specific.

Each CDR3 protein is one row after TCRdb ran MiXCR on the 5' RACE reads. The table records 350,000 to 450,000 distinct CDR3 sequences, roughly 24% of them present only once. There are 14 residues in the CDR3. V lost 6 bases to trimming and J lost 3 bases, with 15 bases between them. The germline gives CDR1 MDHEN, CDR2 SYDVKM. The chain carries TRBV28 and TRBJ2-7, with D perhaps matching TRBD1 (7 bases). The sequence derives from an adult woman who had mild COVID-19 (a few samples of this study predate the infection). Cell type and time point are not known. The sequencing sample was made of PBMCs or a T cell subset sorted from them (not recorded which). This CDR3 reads CASSRGTDHYEQYF. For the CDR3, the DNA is TGTGCCAGCAGCCGGGGGACAGATCACTACGAGCAGTACTTC.